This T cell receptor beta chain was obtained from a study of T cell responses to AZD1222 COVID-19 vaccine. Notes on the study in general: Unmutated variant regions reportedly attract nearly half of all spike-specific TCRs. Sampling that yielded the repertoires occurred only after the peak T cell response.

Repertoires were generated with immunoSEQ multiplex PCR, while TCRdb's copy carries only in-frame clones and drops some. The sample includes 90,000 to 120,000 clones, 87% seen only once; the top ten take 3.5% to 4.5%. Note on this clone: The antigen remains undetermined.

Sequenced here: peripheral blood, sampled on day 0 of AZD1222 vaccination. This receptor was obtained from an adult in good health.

The CDR3 reads CASRTGVGTEAFF. CDR3 sequence (DNA): TGTGCTAGTAGAACAGGGGTTGGAACTGAAGCTTTCTTT. V and J are TRBV12-5 and TRBJ1-1; TRBD1 matches at 7 bases. Germline V lookup: CDR1 LGHNT, CDR2 FRNRAP. The CDR3 totals 13 residues. The ends lost 8 bases at V and 5 bases at J; junction bases unmatched: 8.